What follows are 26 T cell receptor beta chains derived from one specimen sequenced in a study of beta chain features in type 1 diabetes. Findings of the study overall: TCRB CDR3s from Type 1 diabetes patients were moderately but significantly shorter in all four CD4+ subsets.

Every bit of the isolated RNA underwent reverse transcription, so sequencing read expressed TCRB transcripts. Only in-frame clones appear in the TCRdb table, and some are missing; sequencing was by immunoSEQ multiplex PCR. The sample gives 120,000 or so clones, less than 20% of which show up once; approximately 2.2% is in the top ten. Their antigen targets remain unknown. Input material: central memory CD4+ T cells from blood. The origin of the receptors is a man aged 25-40 years with type 1 diabetes.

The CDR3 DNA is TGTGCCAGCAGCCGGAGGACGGCCGGGGGCTATGGCTACACCTTC. This encodes CASSRRTAGGYGYTF. The chain has TRBV9 and TRBJ1-2; D is perhaps TRBD1 (5 bases). The CDR3 runs 15 residues. CDR1 is SGDLS and CDR2 is YYNGEE in the germline V gene. V was pared by 4 bases and J by 4 bases, with 17 bases between.

This clone was detected a few times. Other DNA sequences in the same sample also yield this CDR3. The V and J genes are TRBV7-2 and TRBJ1-2; possible D gene TRBD1, 5 bases. The CDR3 loop spans 13 amino acids. Per the germline V gene, CDR1 is SGHTA and CDR2 is FQGNSA. Trimming stripped 5 bases from V and 4 bases from J, with 11 bases between. The CDR3: CASSPDTFYGYTF. In nucleotides, the CDR3 is TGTGCCAGCAGCCCGGACACGTTCTATGGCTACACCTTC.

This clone was counted only a few times. A far larger clone is only one base removed, so a read error is likely. V usage is TRBV2 and J usage is TRBJ1-2; D remains ambiguous. Germline V lookup: CDR1 SNHLY, CDR2 FYNNEI. The germline V and J ends were trimmed by 2 bases and 1 base, with 14 bases remaining between them. The CDR3 has 16 residues. CDR3 in amino acids: CASSEMSQWSNYGYTF. CDR3 DNA: TGTGCCAGCAGTGAAATGAGTCAGTGGAGTAACTATGGCTACACCTTC.

This clone was seen a few times. The V call is TRBV4-1, the J call TRBJ1-6, with a weak D call TRBD1 (5 bases). Germline assignment: CDR1 MGHRA and CDR2 YSYEKL. There are 15 residues in the CDR3. With 4 bases removed from V and 7 bases from J, the gap between germline ends came to 14 bases. This CDR3 reads CASSPGTGWNSPLHF. Written as DNA, the CDR3 is TGCGCCAGCAGCCCCGGGACGGGCTGGAATTCACCCCTCCACTTT.

The genes are TRBV20-1 and TRBJ1-2, with 8 bases aligning to TRBD1. The germline gives CDR1 DFQATT, CDR2 SNEGSKA (reference sequence). The CDR3 length is 11 residues. V lost 7 bases and J lost 6; bases outside the gene matches: 4. CDR3 bases: TGCAGTGGGACAGGGAGGGATGGCTACACCTTC. Translation gives CSGTGRDGYTF.

The J gene is TRBJ2-1, the V gene TRBV5-5; D gene ambiguous. Trimming pared 0 bases from V and 8 bases from J, leaving 3 bases between. This CDR3 has 11 amino acids. Germline CDR1 SGHKS, CDR2 YYEKEE (reference sequence). This CDR3 is CASSLVDEQFF. Here the CDR3 DNA reads TGTGCCAGCAGCTTGGTGGATGAGCAGTTCTTC.

V is TRBV5-1 and J is TRBJ2-7, with 9 bases aligning to TRBD1. Germline-derived CDR1 and CDR2 are SGHRS and YFSETQ. Trimming removed 0 bases from V and 1 base from J; junction bases left unmatched: 2. This CDR3 has 15 residues. The CDR3 nucleotides are TGCGCCAGCAGCTTGGAGGGACAGGGTTCCTACGAGCAGTACTTC. Protein sequence: CASSLEGQGSYEQYF.

The chain employs TRBV29-1 and TRBJ1-2, with D tentatively TRBD1 (6 bases). CDR1 is SQVTM and CDR2 is ANQGSEA in the germline V gene. The CDR3 totals 12 residues. The V end was cut by 4 bases, the J end by 2 bases, with 8 bases between. The CDR3 bases are TGCAGCGTTGTGGACAGAAACTATGGCTACACCTTC. It codes for CSVVDRNYGYTF.

This clone was found a few times. Here the CDR3 reads CASSPLGRGVTNSQETQYF. The CDR3 DNA reads TGTGCCAGCAGCCCGTTAGGGCGGGGGGTAACAAATTCCCAAGAGACCCAGTACTTC. The rearrangement joins TRBV4-2 to TRBJ2-5, with TRBD2 matching over 8 bases. This CDR3 has 19 amino acids. Germline V CDR1 and CDR2: LGHNA, YNFKEQ. The V gene end was trimmed by 4 bases and the J gene end by 1 base; junction bases not matched to a gene: 17.

This clone has a handful of counts. The V and J genes are TRBV6-5 and TRBJ2-5; 8 nucleotides line up with TRBD2. CDR3 size: 14 residues. The trim removed 8 bases at V and 5 bases at J, leaving 10 bases unmatched. From germline, CDR1 is MNHEY and CDR2 SVGAGI. The CDR3, as DNA: TGTGCCAGCGGCCGACTAGCGTCCTTCGAGACCCAGTACTTC. This encodes CASGRLASFETQYF.

This chain uses TRBV18 with TRBJ2-5; D gene ambiguous. The V end was cut by 3 bases, the J end by 1 base, with 6 bases between. The CDR3 is 13 residues long. Per the germline V gene, CDR1 is KGHSH and CDR2 is LQKENI. CDR3 amino acids: CASSPDVQETQYF. DNA of the CDR3: TGTGCCAGCTCACCGGACGTCCAAGAGACCCAGTACTTC.

The chain couples TRBV9 to TRBJ2-1; 10 bases are a match to TRBD2. There are 14 residues in the CDR3. V lost 6 bases, J lost 10 bases, and 10 bases stayed unmatched. Germline V CDR1 and CDR2: SGDLS, YYNGEE. The chain's CDR3 is CASTRRETSGEQFF. In nucleotides, the CDR3 is TGTGCCAGCACCCGCCGAGAGACTAGCGGGGAGCAGTTCTTC.

This clone was detected once. The chain has TRBV30 and TRBJ2-5; D gene ambiguous. The CDR3 spans 13 residues. Germline V gene lookup returns CDR1 GTSNPN and CDR2 SVGIG (reference sequence). Trimming left V 0 bases short and J 2 bases short, with 7 bases between. CDR3 sequence: CAWSVLVQETQYF. Here the CDR3 DNA reads TGTGCCTGGAGTGTACTTGTGCAAGAGACCCAGTACTTC. Looking up the rest from reference TRBV30 and TRBJ2-5 gives the full variable domain: SQTIHQWPATLVQPVGSPLSLECTVEGTSNPNLYWYRQAAGRGLQLLFYSVGIGQISSEVPQNLSASRPQDRQFILSSKKLLLSDSGFYLCAWSVLVQETQYFGPGTRLLVL.

V and J are TRBV11-3 and TRBJ2-6; 12 bases map to TRBD1. V shed 5 bases and J 0 bases; nucleotides not matched to a gene: 2. Germline V lookup: CDR1 SGHNT, CDR2 YENEEA. CDR3 length: 17 amino acids. DNA for the CDR3: TGTGCCAGCAGCGGGGACAGGGGGCCCTCTGGGGCCAACGTCCTGACTTTC. The encoded protein is CASSGDRGPSGANVLTF.

V usage is TRBV29-1 and J usage is TRBJ2-5; maybe TRBD1 (6 bases). This CDR3 comprises 12 residues. Germline CDR1 is SQVTM and CDR2 is ANQGSEA. V was shortened by 6 bases and J by 0 bases, with 8 bases between the two germline ends. CDR3 sequence: CSVWTDQETQYF. The CDR3 nucleotides are TGCAGCGTCTGGACAGACCAAGAGACCCAGTACTTC.

The chain recombines TRBV18 with TRBJ2-7; D gene unclear. Trimming cost V 4 bases and J 3 bases, with 10 bases left between them. The germline gives CDR1 KGHSH, CDR2 LQKENI. The CDR3 is 13 residues long. The CDR3 bases are TGTGCCAGCTCACAGTCGACTTTCTACGAGCAGTACTTC. As protein: CASSQSTFYEQYF. Looking up the rest from reference TRBV18 and TRBJ2-7 gives the full variable domain: NAGVMQNPRHLVRRRGQEARLRCSPMKGHSHVYWYRQLPEEGLKFMVYLQKENIIDESGMPKERFSAEFPKEGPSILRIQQVVRGDSAAYFCASSQSTFYEQYFGPGTRLTVT.

In this sample, this clone turned up a few times. V gene TRBV5-1 combines with J gene TRBJ2-3; 9 bases map to TRBD1. With V trimmed by 3 bases and J by 4 bases, 6 bases remained unmatched. Germline V gene lookup returns CDR1 SGHRS and CDR2 YFSETQ. The CDR3 length is 15 residues. CDR3 in amino acids: CASSSTGGMADTQYF. CDR3 DNA sequence: TGCGCCAGCAGCTCCACAGGGGGCATGGCAGATACGCAGTATTTT.

CDR3 coding DNA: TGTGCCAGCTCACCACCCTCGCTCGGGGGCCAAGAGACCCAGTACTTC. It yields the protein CASSPPSLGGQETQYF. The J gene is TRBJ2-5, the V gene TRBV18; weak D call: TRBD2 (6 bases). The CDR3 runs to 16 residues. Germline V lookup: CDR1 KGHSH, CDR2 LQKENI. V lost 0 bases to trimming and J lost 1 base, with 12 bases between them.

V gene TRBV4-3 combines with J gene TRBJ1-2, with D maybe TRBD1 (5 bases). Germline V gives CDR1 LGHNA, CDR2 YSLEER. V lost 0 bases and J 4 bases, leaving 9 bases between the germline ends. This CDR3 region has 14 residues. CDR3 DNA: TGCGCCAGCAGCCAAGAGGCAGGGACCTATGGCTACACCTTC. Its protein is CASSQEAGTYGYTF.

This clone was detected a few times. This chain connects TRBV9 to TRBJ2-5; 12 bases are shared with TRBD1. Germline V gene data show CDR1 as SGDLS and CDR2 as YYNGEE. This CDR3 has 16 amino acids. The ends lost 3 bases at V and 5 bases at J; junction bases unmatched: 8. In DNA, the CDR3 is TGTGCCAGCAGCGCCTTGGGACAGGGGGCGGCGGAGACCCAGTACTTC. Translating gives CASSALGQGAAETQYF.

CDR3 residues: CAIGDEPQHF. DNA for the CDR3: TGTGCCATCGGGGATGAGCCCCAGCATTTT. The chain recombines TRBV10-3 with TRBJ1-5; D gene uncertain. Per the germline V gene, CDR1 is ENHRY and CDR2 is SYGVKD. Trimming stripped 8 bases from V and 8 bases from J, with 7 bases between. The CDR3 runs to 10 residues.

This clone appeared a few times. This chain links TRBV28 with TRBJ2-5; D ambiguous. The length of the CDR3 is 13 residues. Trimming took 7 bases from V and 5 from J, leaving 14 bases between them. Germline assignment: CDR1 MDHEN and CDR2 SYDVKM. The CDR3 protein is CASNSPIGETQYF. Here the CDR3 DNA reads TGTGCCAGCAATTCCCCCATAGGGGAGACCCAGTACTTC.

The chain links TRBV6-5 to TRBJ2-1; tentative D call: TRBD1 (6 bases). V was shortened by 2 bases and J by 4 bases, with 15 bases between the two germline ends. CDR1 and CDR2 (germline): MNHEY, SVGAGI. There are 16 residues in the CDR3. CDR3 bases: TGTGCCAGCAGTTACCACTCCTTAGGACAGTACAATGAGCAGTTCTTC. Amino acid sequence: CASSYHSLGQYNEQFF.

The chain couples TRBV2 to TRBJ1-2; 9 positions agree with TRBD1. The CDR3 consists of 12 residues. The germline V gene encodes CDR1 SNHLY and CDR2 FYNNEI. J lost 6 bases, V lost 4 bases, and 0 bases had no gene match. The CDR3 bases are TGTGCCAGCAGTGGGACAGGGGATGGCTACACCTTC. Encoded protein: CASSGTGDGYTF.

V and J are TRBV4-3 and TRBJ2-7; D is possibly TRBD1 (6 bases). CDR3 size: 13 residues. The germline V and J ends were trimmed by 1 base and 5 bases, with 9 bases remaining between them. Germline V lookup: CDR1 LGHNA, CDR2 YSLEER. The CDR3 loop reads CASSQARGHEQYF. DNA of the CDR3: TGCGCCAGCAGCCAAGCCAGGGGCCACGAGCAGTACTTC.

This clone has just a few counts. The V and J genes are TRBV9 and TRBJ2-7; a possible D gene is TRBD1 (6 bases). The CDR3 totals 14 residues. Germline CDR1 and CDR2: SGDLS and YYNGEE. The V and J ends lost 3 bases and 2 bases respectively, with 12 bases between them. In nucleotides, the CDR3 is TGTGCCAGCAGCGCCCACTCAGGGGCCTACGAGCAGTACTTC. As protein: CASSAHSGAYEQYF.